This T cell receptor beta chain was recovered during a study of radiotherapy plus CTLA-4 blockade in lung cancer. Repertoires were generated with immunoSEQ multiplex PCR, while TCRdb's copy carries only in-frame clones and drops some. The data hold approximately 82,000 clones, with around 86% observed a single time. The CDR3 runs to 17 residues. The J segment lost 5 bases and the V segment lost 0 bases, leaving 10 bases of the junction unmatched. This clonotype was sampled from a human donor with non-small cell lung cancer that progressed on radiotherapy plus ipilimumab. This chain uses TRBV23-1 with TRBJ2-7; 10 bases match TRBD1. TRBV23-1 is sorted into the ORF group, with uncertain function. Sequencing used peripheral blood, obtained from a patient treated with radiotherapy plus ipilimumab. The CDR3 loop reads CASSQSLTDRGSHEQYF. CDR3 DNA: TGCGCCAGCAGTCAATCGTTGACGGACAGGGGGTCCCACGAGCAGTACTTC.